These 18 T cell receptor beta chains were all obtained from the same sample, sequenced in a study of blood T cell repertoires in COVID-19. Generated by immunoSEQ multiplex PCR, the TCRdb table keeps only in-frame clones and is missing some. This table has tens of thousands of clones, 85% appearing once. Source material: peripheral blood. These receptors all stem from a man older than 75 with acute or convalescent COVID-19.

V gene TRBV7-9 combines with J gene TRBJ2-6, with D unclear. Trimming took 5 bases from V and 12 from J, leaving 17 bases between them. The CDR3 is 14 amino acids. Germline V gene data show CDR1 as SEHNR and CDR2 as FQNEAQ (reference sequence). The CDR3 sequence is CASSPLRDFSVLTF. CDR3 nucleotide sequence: TGTGCCAGCAGCCCTCTCCGCGATTTCTCCGTCCTGACTTTC. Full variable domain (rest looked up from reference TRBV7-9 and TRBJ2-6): DTGVSQNPRHKITKRGQNVTFRCDPISEHNRLYWYRQTLGQGPEFLTYFQNEAQLEKSRLLSDRFSAERPKGSFSTLEIQRTEQGDSAMYLCASSPLRDFSVLTFGAGSRLTVL.

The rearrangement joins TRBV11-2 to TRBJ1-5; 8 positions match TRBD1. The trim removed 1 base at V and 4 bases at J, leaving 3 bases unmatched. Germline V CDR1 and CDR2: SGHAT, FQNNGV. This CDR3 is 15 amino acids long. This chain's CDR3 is CASSLGTGGNQPQHF. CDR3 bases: TGTGCCAGCAGCTTAGGAACAGGGGGAAATCAGCCCCAGCATTTT. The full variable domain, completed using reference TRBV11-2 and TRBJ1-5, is EAGVAQSPRYKIIEKRQSVAFWCNPISGHATLYWYQQILGQGPKLLIQFQNNGVVDDSQLPKDRFSAERLKGVDSTLKIQPAKLEDSAVYLCASSLGTGGNQPQHFGDGTRLSIL.

CDR3 sequence (DNA): TGTGCCAGCAGCGGGACAACGAACACTGAAGCTTTCTTT. Amino acid sequence: CASSGTTNTEAFF. The chain joins TRBV11-3 to TRBJ1-1, with D possibly being TRBD1 (6 bases). The CDR3 is made up of 13 amino acids. From germline, CDR1 is SGHNT and CDR2 YENEEA. Trimming pared 5 bases from V and 1 base from J, leaving 8 bases between.

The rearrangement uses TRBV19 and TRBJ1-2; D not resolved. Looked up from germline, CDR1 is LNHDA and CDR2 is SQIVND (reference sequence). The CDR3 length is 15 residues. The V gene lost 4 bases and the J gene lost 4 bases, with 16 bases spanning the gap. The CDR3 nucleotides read TGTGCCAGTAGTACCACCAGTGTGGAGAGCTATGGCTACACCTTC. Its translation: CASSTTSVESYGYTF.

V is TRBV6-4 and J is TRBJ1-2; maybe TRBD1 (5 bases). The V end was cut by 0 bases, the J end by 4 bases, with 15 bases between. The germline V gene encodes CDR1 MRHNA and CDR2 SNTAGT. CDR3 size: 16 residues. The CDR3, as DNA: TGTGCCAGCAGTGACTCCGGGACTAGGGGAACCTATGGCTACACCTTC. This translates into CASSDSGTRGTYGYTF.

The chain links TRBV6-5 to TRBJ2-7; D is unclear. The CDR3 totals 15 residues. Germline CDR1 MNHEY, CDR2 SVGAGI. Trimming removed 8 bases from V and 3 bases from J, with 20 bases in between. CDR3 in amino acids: CASSNTYTVIYEQYF. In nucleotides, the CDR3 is TGTGCCAGCTCGAACACCTATACAGTGATCTACGAGCAGTACTTC.

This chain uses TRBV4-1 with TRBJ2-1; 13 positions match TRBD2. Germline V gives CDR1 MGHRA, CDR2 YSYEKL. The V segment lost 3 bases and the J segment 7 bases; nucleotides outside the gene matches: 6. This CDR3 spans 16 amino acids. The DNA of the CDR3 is TGCGCCAGCAGCCACGAGGGACTAGCGGGGTTTAATGAGCAGTTCTTC. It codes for CASSHEGLAGFNEQFF.

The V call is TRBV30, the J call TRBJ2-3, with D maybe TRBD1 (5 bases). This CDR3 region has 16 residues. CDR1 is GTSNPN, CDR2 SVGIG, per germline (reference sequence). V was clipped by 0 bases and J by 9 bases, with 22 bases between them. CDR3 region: CAWSVSGLPAYGTQYF. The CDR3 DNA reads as TGTGCCTGGAGTGTATCAGGGCTCCCCGCCTACGGCACGCAGTATTTT.

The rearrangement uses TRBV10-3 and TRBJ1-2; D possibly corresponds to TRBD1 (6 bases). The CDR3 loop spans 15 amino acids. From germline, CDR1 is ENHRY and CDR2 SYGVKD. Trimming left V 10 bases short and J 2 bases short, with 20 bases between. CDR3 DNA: TGTGCCACCCTAATATCGACAGGATTAAACTATGGCTACACCTTC. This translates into CATLISTGLNYGYTF.

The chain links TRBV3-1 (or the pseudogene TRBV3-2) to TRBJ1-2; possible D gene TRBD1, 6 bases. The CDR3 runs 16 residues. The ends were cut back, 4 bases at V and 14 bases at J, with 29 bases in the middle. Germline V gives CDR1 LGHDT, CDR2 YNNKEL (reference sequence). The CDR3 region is CASSLNPSAGRGSRTF. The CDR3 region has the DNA TGTGCCAGCAGCCTCAATCCGAGTGCGGGCAGGGGTAGTAGAACCTTC.

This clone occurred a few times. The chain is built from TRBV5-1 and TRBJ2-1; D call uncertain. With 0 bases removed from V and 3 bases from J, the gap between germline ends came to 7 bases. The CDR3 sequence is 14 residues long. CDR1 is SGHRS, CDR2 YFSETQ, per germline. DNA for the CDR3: TGCGCCAGCAGCTTGGAAATTTACTACAATGAGCAGTTCTTC. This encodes CASSLEIYYNEQFF.

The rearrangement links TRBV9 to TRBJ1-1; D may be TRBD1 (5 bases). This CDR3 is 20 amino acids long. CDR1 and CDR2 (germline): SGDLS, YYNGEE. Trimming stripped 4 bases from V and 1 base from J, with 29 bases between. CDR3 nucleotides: TGTGCCAGCAGCCCCCTAGAAGATCAGTCAGGGCGGCGAAGGAACACTGAAGCTTTCTTT. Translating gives CASSPLEDQSGRRRNTEAFF.

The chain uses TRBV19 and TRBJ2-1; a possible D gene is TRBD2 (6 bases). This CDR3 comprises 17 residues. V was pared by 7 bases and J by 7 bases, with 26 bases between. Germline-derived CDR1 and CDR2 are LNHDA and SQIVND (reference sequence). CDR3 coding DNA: TGTGCCAGTACCTCCTTGGGGAGAGCGGGCTCGAGGAATGAGCAGTTCTTC. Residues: CASTSLGRAGSRNEQFF.

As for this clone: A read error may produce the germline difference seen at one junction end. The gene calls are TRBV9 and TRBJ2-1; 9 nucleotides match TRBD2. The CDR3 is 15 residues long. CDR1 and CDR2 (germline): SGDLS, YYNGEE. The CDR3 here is CTSSVGGRGSGRRIF. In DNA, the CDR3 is TGTACCAGCAGCGTAGGGGGCCGGGGTAGCGGGAGAAGGATCTTC.

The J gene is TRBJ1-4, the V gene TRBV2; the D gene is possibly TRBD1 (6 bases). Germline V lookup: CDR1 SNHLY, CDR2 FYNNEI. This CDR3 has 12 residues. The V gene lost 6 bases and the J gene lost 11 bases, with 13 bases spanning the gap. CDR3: CASSLTGIKLFF. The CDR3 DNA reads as TGTGCCAGCAGCCTAACAGGGATCAAACTGTTTTTT. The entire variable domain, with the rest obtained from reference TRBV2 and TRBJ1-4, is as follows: EPEVTQTPSHQVTQMGQEVILRCVPISNHLYFYWYRQILGQKVEFLVSFYNNEISEKSEIFDDQFSVERPDGSNFTLKIRSTKLEDSAMYFCASSLTGIKLFFGSGTQLSVL.

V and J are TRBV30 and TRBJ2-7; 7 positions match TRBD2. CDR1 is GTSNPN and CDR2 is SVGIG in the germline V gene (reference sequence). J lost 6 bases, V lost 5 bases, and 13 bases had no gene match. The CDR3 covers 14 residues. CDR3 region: CAWSWGRATGEQYF. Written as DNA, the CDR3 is TGTGCCTGGTCATGGGGGAGGGCCACGGGCGAGCAGTACTTC.

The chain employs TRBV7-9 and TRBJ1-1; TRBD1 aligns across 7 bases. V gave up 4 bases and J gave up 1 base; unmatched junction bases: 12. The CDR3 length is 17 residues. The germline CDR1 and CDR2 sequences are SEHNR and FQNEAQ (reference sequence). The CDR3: CASSSTKDRQRNTEAFF. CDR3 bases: TGTGCCAGCAGCTCCACCAAGGACAGGCAGCGGAACACTGAAGCTTTCTTT.

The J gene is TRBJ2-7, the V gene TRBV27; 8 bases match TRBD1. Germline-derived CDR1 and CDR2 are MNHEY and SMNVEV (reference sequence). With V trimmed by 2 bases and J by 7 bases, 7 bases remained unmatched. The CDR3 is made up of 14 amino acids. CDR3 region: CASSLMQGAEEQYF. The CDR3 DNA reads TGTGCCAGCAGTTTAATGCAGGGGGCAGAAGAGCAGTACTTC.